This T cell receptor beta chain is from a study of human T cells and chemical hapten exposure. The CDR3 extends over 14 amino acids. V gave up 1 base and J gave up 6 bases, with 12 bases separating them. CDR1 is SEHNR, CDR2 FQNEAQ, per germline (reference sequence). MiXCR, applied by TCRdb to the RACE reads, yields one record per CDR3 protein. The table lists about 120,000 distinct CDR3 sequences, less than 15% of them singletons. Time point: pre-sensitization, week 0. Documented treatment: therapeutic diphenylcyclopropenone sensitization with weekly scalp DPC. Only after blood had been drawn was each patch test applied. The template was total RNA from unfractionated whole blood. This clonotype was observed a few times.

This TCR derives from a young woman with alopecia areata. Some clones in this sample may be carry-over from other donors' samples. This sequence joins TRBV7-9 and TRBJ1-2; TRBD1 might be the D (5 bases). The source material was whole blood, sampled in connection with sensitization to the hapten diphenylcyclopropenone (DPC). The DNA of the CDR3 is TGTGCCAGCAGCTTAGGGGGGTGGACTGATGGCTACACCTTC. This translates into CASSLGGWTDGYTF.